A single sample gave rise to the 15 T cell receptor beta chains below, sequenced in a study of blood T cell repertoires in COVID-19. Sequencing was performed with immunoSEQ multiplex PCR; in TCRdb, only in-frame clones are kept and a portion is missing. The sample holds tens of thousands of clones, more than 85% seen once. The sample comprised peripheral blood. Source of these receptors: a human donor in a cohort sampled during active COVID-19.

V is TRBV6-6 and J is TRBJ1-4; D is possibly TRBD1 (6 bases). CDR3 length equals 16 residues. Germline CDR1 MNHNY, CDR2 SVGAGI (reference sequence). Trimming removed 6 bases at V and 0 bases at J, with 14 bases between. The CDR3 DNA is TGTGCCAGCAGCACGGACAGTAGAGCAACTAATGAAAAACTGTTTTTT. Translation gives CASSTDSRATNEKLFF.

V usage is TRBV3-1 (or the pseudogene TRBV3-2) and J usage is TRBJ2-7, with 11 bases matching TRBD2. There are 15 residues in the CDR3. Germline V gene data show CDR1 as LGHDT and CDR2 as YNNKEL (reference sequence). Trimming at V came to 4 bases and at J to 7 bases, leaving 9 bases not matched to a gene. CDR3 sequence (DNA): TGTGCCAGCAGCCCCCGGGATAGCGGGAGGGTTGAGCAGTACTTC. Its translation is CASSPRDSGRVEQYF.

DNA of the CDR3: TGTGCCAGCAGTTACGGGGGAGGGCCCAAAAGCGAGCAGTACTTC. It translates to CASSYGGGPKSEQYF. The gene calls are TRBV6-6 and TRBJ2-7; TRBD2 aligns across 7 bases. Trimming removed 2 bases from V and 6 bases from J; junction bases left unmatched: 10. The germline V gene has CDR1 MNHNY and CDR2 SVGAGI (reference sequence). The CDR3 sequence is 15 residues long.

J is TRBJ1-1 and V is TRBV5-1, with D possibly being TRBD1 (6 bases). Trimming stripped 5 bases from V and 5 bases from J, with 10 bases between. CDR1 and CDR2 from the germline V gene are SGHRS and YFSETQ. CDR3 size: 12 residues. The CDR3 nucleotides are TGCGCCAGCAGATACGGACAGACTGAAGCTTTCTTT. As protein: CASRYGQTEAFF.

This rearrangement joins TRBV4-1 to TRBJ1-1, with 8 nucleotides matching TRBD1. The trim removed 4 bases at V and 0 bases at J, leaving 7 bases unmatched. The germline gives CDR1 MGHRA, CDR2 YSYEKL. This CDR3 region has 16 residues. Here the CDR3 DNA reads TGCGCCAGCAGCCTAGGACAGGGCAAGATGAACACTGAAGCTTTCTTT. Protein sequence: CASSLGQGKMNTEAFF.

The chain is built from TRBV2 and TRBJ1-1; 9 nucleotides align to TRBD1. CDR3 length: 15 residues. CDR1 is SNHLY, CDR2 FYNNEI, per germline. J gave up 5 bases and V 4 bases, and 8 bases lay outside the gene matches. CDR3 residues: CASSVTGGIRTEAFF. For the CDR3, the DNA is TGTGCCAGCAGTGTAACAGGGGGCATTAGGACTGAAGCTTTCTTT.

Written as DNA, the CDR3 is TGTGCCAGCAGTTTATATGGCCAGAACACTGAAGCTTTCTTT. As protein: CASSLYGQNTEAFF. V gene TRBV28 combines with J gene TRBJ1-1; D is ambiguous. Germline CDR1 MDHEN, CDR2 SYDVKM. The CDR3 consists of 14 residues. V was trimmed by 1 base and J by 1 base, leaving 7 bases between them.

The rearrangement joins TRBV19 to TRBJ2-7; 9 nucleotides align to TRBD2. The CDR3 has 15 residues. V shed 3 bases and J 7 bases; nucleotides not matched to a gene: 10. Germline lookup yields CDR1 LNHDA and CDR2 SQIVND (reference sequence). The CDR3 here is CASSIMTSGTGEQYF. In DNA, the CDR3 is TGTGCCAGTAGTATTATGACTAGCGGAACGGGGGAGCAGTACTTC. Filled out from reference TRBV19 and TRBJ2-7, the complete variable domain reads DGGITQSPKYLFRKEGQNVTLSCEQNLNHDAMYWYRQDPGQGLRLIYYSQIVNDFQKGDIAEGYSVSREKKESFPLTVTSAQKNPTAFYLCASSIMTSGTGEQYFGPGTRLTVT.

V and J are TRBV2 and TRBJ1-1, with D uncertain. The V gene's germline CDR1 is SNHLY and CDR2 FYNNEI. V was shortened by 4 bases and J by 4 bases, with 10 bases between the two germline ends. This CDR3 has 13 amino acids. The CDR3 DNA follows: TGTGCCAGCAGTGTACAAGCGAGCACTGAAGCTTTCTTT. As protein: CASSVQASTEAFF.

V and J are TRBV2 and TRBJ2-3; TRBD2 aligns across 9 bases. This CDR3 is 14 amino acids long. V trimming: 8 bases; J trimming: 4 bases; junction bases outside the gene matches: 7. Per germline, CDR1 SNHLY and CDR2 FYNNEI. CDR3 sequence reads: CASDSGSRADTQYF. In DNA form, the CDR3 reads TGTGCCAGCGATAGCGGGAGCAGAGCAGATACGCAGTATTTT. Combining the CDR3 with reference TRBV2 and TRBJ2-3 gives the whole variable domain EPEVTQTPSHQVTQMGQEVILRCVPISNHLYFYWYRQILGQKVEFLVSFYNNEISEKSEIFDDQFSVERPDGSNFTLKIRSTKLEDSAMYFCASDSGSRADTQYFGPGTRLTVL.

The V and J genes are TRBV14 and TRBJ2-2; 9 nucleotides line up with TRBD1. V gave up 5 bases and J gave up 1 base; unmatched junction bases: 11. CDR1 SGHDN and CDR2 FVKESK come from the germline V gene. CDR3 length: 18 amino acids. CDR3 DNA: TGTGCCAGCAGCTTGATACAGGGGGCAGGAATGAACACCGGGGAGCTGTTTTTT. Protein: CASSLIQGAGMNTGELFF.

This clone was counted only a few times. The gene calls are TRBV9 and TRBJ2-1; TRBD1 is a possible D gene (6 bases). The V end lost 4 bases, the J end lost 7 bases, and 21 bases lay between the germline ends. Germline CDR1 is SGDLS and CDR2 is YYNGEE. The CDR3 is 16 amino acids. The CDR3 reads CASSPVDRTKGNEQFF. The CDR3 bases are TGTGCCAGCAGCCCGGTGGACAGAACCAAAGGTAATGAGCAGTTCTTC. The full variable domain, with the rest looked up from reference TRBV9 and TRBJ2-1, is DSGVTQTPKHLITATGQRVTLRCSPRSGDLSVYWYQQSLDQGLQFLIQYYNGEERAKGNILERFSAQQFPDLHSELNLSSLELGDSALYFCASSPVDRTKGNEQFFGPGTRLTVL.

The chain recombines TRBV7-9 with TRBJ2-5; maybe TRBD1 (5 bases). CDR3 size: 11 residues. Trimming left V 5 bases short and J 4 bases short, with 5 bases between. The germline V gene encodes CDR1 SEHNR and CDR2 FQNEAQ (reference sequence). In nucleotides, the CDR3 is TGTGCCAGCAGCCAGGGAGAGACCCAGTACTTC. Residues: CASSQGETQYF.

The chain links TRBV3-1 (or the pseudogene TRBV3-2) to TRBJ2-2; 7 bases are shared with TRBD2. Germline V CDR1 and CDR2: LGHDT, YNNKEL (reference sequence). The CDR3 is 17 amino acids. V dropped 0 bases and J dropped 2; count of bases not matched to a gene: 6. The CDR3 bases are TGTGCCAGCAGCCAAGACCTAGCGGAGGTAAACACCGGGGAGCTGTTTTTT. This encodes CASSQDLAEVNTGELFF.

The V call is TRBV29-1, the J call TRBJ2-3; tentative D call: TRBD2 (6 bases). CDR3 size: 14 residues. Germline CDR1 SQVTM, CDR2 ANQGSEA. The V end lost 4 bases, the J end lost 6 bases, and 17 bases lay between the germline ends. CDR3 nucleotides: TGCAGCGTTGCCGGGACTTCTAGCGCGGATACGCAGTATTTT. Translated: CSVAGTSSADTQYF.